This TCR beta chain is drawn from a study of a mutant IDH1 vaccine in newly diagnosed glioma. Study information: Treated patients showed a male proportion of about 60%, a female proportion of about 40%, and a mean age of around 39 years.

As for this clone: Its matching antigen is unknown.

The data were produced by immunoSEQ multiplex PCR, yet TCRdb's version contains in-frame clones alone and is incomplete. Found here are 56,000 or so clones, over 75% of them singletons; the top ten hold around 1.8%. Time point in this sample: week 5, during vaccination. Alongside topical imiquimod, each dose of vaccine comprised 300 ug of mutant IDH1 20-mer peptide. The V end was cut by 3 bases, the J end by 7 bases, with 16 bases between. CDR3 length: 14 amino acids. Germline values: CDR1 SGDLS, CDR2 YYNGEE. The clonotype comes from a woman between 40 and 55 years old with glioma. The sample in question was PBMCs, obtained from a glioma patient whose treatment included an IDH1 peptide vaccine. The J gene is TRBJ1-2, the V gene TRBV9, with D tentatively TRBD1 (6 bases). The CDR3 region has the DNA TGTGCCAGCAGCGCTCAGGGGAGGTCTGTTGGCTACACCTTC. Its protein product is CASSAQGRSVGYTF.